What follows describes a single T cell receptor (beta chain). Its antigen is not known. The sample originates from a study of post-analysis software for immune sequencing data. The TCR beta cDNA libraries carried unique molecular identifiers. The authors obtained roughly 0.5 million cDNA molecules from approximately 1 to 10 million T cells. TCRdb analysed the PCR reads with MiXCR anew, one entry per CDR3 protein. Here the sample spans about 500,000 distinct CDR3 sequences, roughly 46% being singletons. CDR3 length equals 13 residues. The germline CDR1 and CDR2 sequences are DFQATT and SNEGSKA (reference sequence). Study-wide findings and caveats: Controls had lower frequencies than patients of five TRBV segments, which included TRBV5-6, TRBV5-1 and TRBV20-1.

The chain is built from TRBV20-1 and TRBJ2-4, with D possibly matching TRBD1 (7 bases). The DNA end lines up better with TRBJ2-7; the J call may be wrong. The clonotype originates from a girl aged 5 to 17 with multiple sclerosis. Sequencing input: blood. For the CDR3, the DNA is TGCAGTGCTAGGGAGGGACAGCTCTACGAGCAGTACTTC. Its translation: CSAREGQLYEQYF.